This T cell receptor (beta chain) appears in the sequencing data of a study of neoadjuvant anti-PD-1 for oral cavity cancer. TCRdb's table, derived via immunoSEQ multiplex PCR, lists solely in-frame clones and lacks some. The data hold some 17,000 clones, with about 64% observed a single time. This clone was counted a few times. Deletions cut 7 bases from V and 0 bases from J, with 16 bases between. The CDR3 consists of 16 residues. Germline V gene sequence: CDR1 MNHEY, CDR2 SMNVEV (reference sequence). These newly diagnosed stage II-IVA oral cavity squamous cell carcinoma patients had no prior systemic or radiation treatment.

The source was PBMCs, collected before nivolumab (anti-PD-1) treatment. This chain links TRBV27 with TRBJ1-5; D might be TRBD1 (6 bases). The clonotype originates from a person aged 35-79 years with oral cavity squamous cell carcinoma. This CDR3 is CASMRAGVNSNQPQHF. CDR3 DNA: TGTGCCAGCATGCGGGCAGGGGTCAATAGCAATCAGCCCCAGCATTTT.